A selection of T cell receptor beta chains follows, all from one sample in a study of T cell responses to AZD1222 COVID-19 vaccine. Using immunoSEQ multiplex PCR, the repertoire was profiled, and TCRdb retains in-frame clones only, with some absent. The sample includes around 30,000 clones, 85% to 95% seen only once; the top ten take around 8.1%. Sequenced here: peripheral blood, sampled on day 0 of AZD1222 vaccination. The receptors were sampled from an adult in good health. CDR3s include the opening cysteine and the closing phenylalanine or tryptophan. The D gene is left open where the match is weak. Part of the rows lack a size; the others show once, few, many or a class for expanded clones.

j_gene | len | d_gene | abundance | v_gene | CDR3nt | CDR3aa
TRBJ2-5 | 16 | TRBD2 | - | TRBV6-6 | TGTGCCAGCAGGCCCAGTAGCGGGGGGCGGAGAGAGACCCAGTACTTC | CASRPSSGGRRETQYF
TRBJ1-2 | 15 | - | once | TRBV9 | TGTGCCAGTCATGGGCCTCAGGGTAACAACTATGGCTACACCTTC | CASHGPQGNNYGYTF
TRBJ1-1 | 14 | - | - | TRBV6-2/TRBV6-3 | TGTGCCAGCAGTTACGGGGGGTGGCTCACTGAAGCTTTCTTT | CASSYGGWLTEAFF
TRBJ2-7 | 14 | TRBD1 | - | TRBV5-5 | TGTGCCAGCAGCGAGGGACAGGGGGTCTACGAGCAGTACTTC | CASSEGQGVYEQYF
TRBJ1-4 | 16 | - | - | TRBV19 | TGTGCCAGTAGCCACGTGGGGGGCAGGGGTAATGAAAAACTGTTTTTT | CASSHVGGRGNEKLFF
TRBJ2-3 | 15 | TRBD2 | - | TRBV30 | TGTGCCTGGAGTGTAACTAGCGGATACACAGATACGCAGTATTTT | CAWSVTSGYTDTQYF
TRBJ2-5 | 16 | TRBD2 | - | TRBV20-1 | TGCAGTGCTAGTAAGGCGGGAGGGCCTAGCGGAGAGACCCAGTACTTC | CSASKAGGPSGETQYF
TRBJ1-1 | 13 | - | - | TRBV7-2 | TGTGCCAGCAGCTTAGTAAGAGGAACTGAAGCTTTCTTT | CASSLVRGTEAFF
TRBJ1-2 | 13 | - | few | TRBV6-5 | TGTGCCAGCGCGTCGGCCGGTAACTATGGCTACACCTTC | CASASAGNYGYTF
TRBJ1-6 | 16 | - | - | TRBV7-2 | TGTGCCAGCAAACGTTTCCCCAGCTCCTATAATTCACCCCTCCACTTT | CASKRFPSSYNSPLHF
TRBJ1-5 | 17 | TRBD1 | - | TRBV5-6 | TGTGCCAGCAGCCTCGGACAGGGGGTTCTAGAGGGTCAGCCCCAGCATTTT | CASSLGQGVLEGQPQHF
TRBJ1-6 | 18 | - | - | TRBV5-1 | TGCGCCAGCAGCCCGGGGCCTCGAACGACGGTCTATAATTCACCCCTCCACTTT | CASSPGPRTTVYNSPLHF
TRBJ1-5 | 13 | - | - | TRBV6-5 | TGTGCCAGCAGATCTTCTACAGGTCAGCCCCAGCATTTT | CASRSSTGQPQHF
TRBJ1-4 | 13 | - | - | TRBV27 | TGTGCCAGCAGTTCGATAGGGAATGAAAAACTGTTTTTT | CASSSIGNEKLFF
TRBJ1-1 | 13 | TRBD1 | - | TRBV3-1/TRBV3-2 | TGTGCCAGCAGCTCCAGGGGGCGGACTGAAGCTTTCTTT | CASSSRGRTEAFF
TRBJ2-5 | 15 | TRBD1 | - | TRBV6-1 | TGTGCCAGCAGTGACAGGGGGCGCGTTCCAGAGACCCAGTACTTC | CASSDRGRVPETQYF